This T cell receptor beta chain was recorded in a study of T-cell reconstitution after alpha-beta-depleted transplantation in children. Per the germline V gene, CDR1 is DFQATT and CDR2 is SNEGSKA (reference sequence). The CDR3 sequence is 13 residues long. V was pared by 3 bases and J by 7 bases, with 15 bases between. Unique molecular identifiers featured in how the TCRbeta library was prepared. TCRdb itself ran the PCR reads through MiXCR, one entry per CDR3 protein. The sample includes some 590,000 distinct CDR3 sequences, approximately 10% of them seen just once. This clonotype has a handful of counts.

The V call is TRBV20-1, the J call TRBJ1-1; D perhaps matches TRBD1 (5 bases). The starting material was PBMCs from the stem cell graft donor, obtained from the stem cell graft. This sequence was found in a human donor who donated a stem cell graft to a child with acute myeloid leukemia. The CDR3 region is CSASPGMVGEAFF. The CDR3 DNA is TGCAGTGCTAGCCCAGGGATGGTGGGTGAAGCTTTCTTT.